The 24 T cell receptor beta chains below were found in one sample sequenced in a study of shared clonotypes between healthy human individuals. Clones were read by immunoSEQ multiplex PCR, and TCRdb kept only the in-frame ones, dropping some. The data show about a million clones, with 76% seen just once and over 1.3% held by the top ten. Material: memory CD4+ T cells sorted from blood. Stated subset: CD45RA-negative fraction. The receptors were gathered from a man aged 18 to 29 in good health.

As regards this clone: The sample carries other DNA sequences with the same CDR3. The chain couples TRBV6-5 to TRBJ1-2; TRBD1 is a possible D gene (5 bases). The V gene lost 6 bases and the J gene lost 5 bases, with 13 bases spanning the gap. The CDR3 runs to 13 residues. Germline CDR1 and CDR2: MNHEY and SVGAGI. The CDR3: CASRTGTAYGYTF. Here the CDR3 DNA reads TGTGCCAGCAGAACCGGGACGGCATATGGCTACACCTTC.

The gene calls are TRBV28 and TRBJ2-2; 7 bases fit TRBD2. Looked up from germline, CDR1 is MDHEN and CDR2 is SYDVKM. Unmatched junction bases numbered 5, after V lost 6 bases and J lost 4 bases. The CDR3 loop spans 14 amino acids. Written as DNA, the CDR3 is TGTGCCAGCAGGGGGGGAGGGCCCACCGGGGAGCTGTTTTTT. Protein sequence: CASRGGGPTGELFF.

To note about this clone: The same CDR3 also results from other DNA sequences found in this sample. The V call is TRBV6-5, the J call TRBJ2-7; 7 bases are shared with TRBD1. CDR3 length: 14 amino acids. The trim removed 0 bases at V and 1 base at J, leaving 0 bases unmatched. From germline, CDR1 is MNHEY and CDR2 SVGAGI. CDR3 bases: TGTGCCAGCAGTTACTCGGGACAGTCCTACGAGCAGTACTTC. Translated: CASSYSGQSYEQYF.

The chain has TRBV2 and TRBJ2-7, with 9 nucleotides matching TRBD1. The CDR3 is 14 amino acids. Trimming cost V 10 bases and J 0 bases; bases outside gene matches: 7. The V gene's germline CDR1 is SNHLY and CDR2 FYNNEI. The CDR3 spells CATTGQGSSYEQYF. The CDR3 DNA follows: TGTGCCACCACCGGACAGGGGTCCTCCTACGAGCAGTACTTC. Variable domain in full (rest from reference TRBV2 and TRBJ2-7): EPEVTQTPSHQVTQMGQEVILRCVPISNHLYFYWYRQILGQKVEFLVSFYNNEISEKSEIFDDQFSVERPDGSNFTLKIRSTKLEDSAMYFCATTGQGSSYEQYFGPGTRLTVT.

V usage is TRBV30 and J usage is TRBJ1-3, with D unclear. Deletions cut 4 bases from V and 4 bases from J, with 23 bases between. CDR3 length: 17 amino acids. Germline values: CDR1 GTSNPN, CDR2 SVGIG (reference sequence). This CDR3 is CAWKDKGWSIKGNTIYF. In DNA, the CDR3 is TGTGCCTGGAAAGACAAGGGTTGGTCCATAAAAGGAAACACCATATATTTT.

This clone was seen more than once but under ten times. The chain has TRBV2 and TRBJ2-5; D perhaps matches TRBD1 (5 bases). The CDR3 extends over 13 amino acids. Trimming shortened V by 4 bases and J by 6 bases, and 12 bases separated the two germline ends. Germline assignment: CDR1 SNHLY and CDR2 FYNNEI. CDR3 DNA: TGTGCCAGCAGTGTACAGGCCATACAGACCCAGTACTTC. It yields the protein CASSVQAIQTQYF.

The chain is built from TRBV18 and TRBJ2-1; no definite D call. The CDR3 is made up of 16 amino acids. Germline V gene data show CDR1 as KGHSH and CDR2 as LQKENI. The germline V and J ends were trimmed by 5 bases and 2 bases, with 16 bases remaining between them. The CDR3 DNA sequence: TGTGCCAGCTCATCCCGACCCAAGATGACCTACAATGAGCAGTTCTTC. Residues: CASSSRPKMTYNEQFF.

Remarks on this clone: Mismatch with germline at one junction end may stem from a read error. V gene TRBV6-9 combines with J gene TRBJ1-6; 7 nucleotides line up with TRBD1. The length of the CDR3 is 15 residues. Germline CDR1 is MNHGY and CDR2 is SVAAGI. This CDR3 is CASSEIGQDNSPLHF. The CDR3 DNA reads TGTGCCAGCAGTGAAATAGGACAGGATAATTCACCCCTTCACTTT.

This chain connects TRBV6-6 to TRBJ1-5, with 7 bases that match TRBD1. The CDR3 loop spans 14 amino acids. Trimming took 7 bases from V and 6 from J; bases not matched to a gene: 9. From germline, CDR1 is MNHNY and CDR2 SVGAGI (reference sequence). CDR3 residues: CASTQGGRGQPQHF. DNA of the CDR3: TGTGCCAGCACCCAGGGGGGTCGGGGTCAGCCCCAGCATTTT.

V and J are TRBV28 and TRBJ2-1; TRBD2 aligns across 9 bases. This CDR3 has 16 amino acids. Losses at the gene ends were 3 bases for V and 7 bases for J; bases not matched to a gene: 10. Germline lookup yields CDR1 MDHEN and CDR2 SYDVKM. The CDR3 bases are TGTGCCAGCAGTTTGATCCGCGGGGGGGCCGGAAATGAGCAGTTCTTC. Its protein is CASSLIRGGAGNEQFF.

The rearrangement joins TRBV5-4 to TRBJ1-2; possibly TRBD1 for D (6 bases). Germline loops: CDR1 SGHNT, CDR2 YYREEE (reference sequence). V lost 2 bases and J 7 bases, leaving 12 bases between the germline ends. This CDR3 has 13 amino acids. CDR3 sequence (DNA): TGTGCCAGCAGCTTTTGGGGGGCGGGTGGCTACACCTTC. Its protein is CASSFWGAGGYTF.

This clone was recorded only once. This chain joins TRBV11-2 and TRBJ1-1; D uncertain. From germline, CDR1 is SGHAT and CDR2 FQNNGV. The CDR3 totals 14 residues. The germline V and J ends were trimmed by 4 bases and 1 base, with 10 bases remaining between them. CDR3 in DNA: TGTGCCAGCAGCTCAAAGGGCCAGAACACTGAAGCTTTCTTT. Protein product: CASSSKGQNTEAFF.

This rearrangement joins TRBV19 to TRBJ2-7; D is perhaps TRBD1 (5 bases). The CDR3 contains 14 residues. Germline lookup yields CDR1 LNHDA and CDR2 SQIVND (reference sequence). The V end was cut by 3 bases, the J end by 3 bases, with 12 bases between. CDR3 residues: CASSMQGTGYEQYF. CDR3 sequence (DNA): TGTGCCAGTAGTATGCAGGGAACGGGCTACGAGCAGTACTTC. The full variable domain, completed using reference TRBV19 and TRBJ2-7, is DGGITQSPKYLFRKEGQNVTLSCEQNLNHDAMYWYRQDPGQGLRLIYYSQIVNDFQKGDIAEGYSVSREKKESFPLTVTSAQKNPTAFYLCASSMQGTGYEQYFGPGTRLTVT.

To note about this clone: This may come from a read error, since a much larger clone is one base off. Other DNA sequences in this sample translate to the same CDR3. The rearrangement uses TRBV6-5 and TRBJ1-2; D gene uncertain. Germline loops: CDR1 MNHEY, CDR2 SVGAGI. The CDR3 covers 10 residues. V was cut by 6 bases and J by 3 bases, with 2 bases left in between. The DNA of the CDR3 is TGTGCCAGCAGCGACTATGGCTACACCTTC. Its protein product is CASSDYGYTF.

The rearrangement uses TRBV7-9 and TRBJ2-5; 8 bases agree with TRBD1. The CDR3 consists of 15 residues. Trimming cost V 1 base and J 4 bases; bases outside gene matches: 5. Germline assignment: CDR1 SEHNR and CDR2 FQNEAQ (reference sequence). The CDR3 region has the DNA TGTGCCAGCAGCTTAGGGGGACAGGCACGAGAGACCCAGTACTTC. Translation: CASSLGGQARETQYF.

As for this clone: Other nucleotide sequences from this sample produce the same CDR3. Here the CDR3 reads CASSLGVGGSNYGYTF. The CDR3 region has the DNA TGTGCCAGCAGCTTAGGAGTGGGGGGGTCTAACTATGGCTACACCTTC. This chain connects TRBV7-2 to TRBJ1-2, with D possibly TRBD1 on 5 matching bases. Germline V gene data show CDR1 as SGHTA and CDR2 as FQGNSA. The V end was cut by 1 base, the J end by 0 bases, with 12 bases between. This CDR3 has 16 residues.

The chain uses TRBV11-2 and TRBJ1-4, with D possibly TRBD1 on 5 matching bases. The CDR3 sequence is 15 residues long. The V end was cut by 2 bases, the J end by 2 bases, with 9 bases between. Germline loops: CDR1 SGHAT, CDR2 FQNNGV. The CDR3 nucleotides are TGTGCCAGCAGCTTAAGTAGGGACACTAATGAAAAACTGTTTTTT. It is translated as CASSLSRDTNEKLFF.

This clone was observed many times. This rearrangement joins TRBV14 to TRBJ2-1, with 7 bases lining up with TRBD1. CDR3 size: 14 residues. Losses at the gene ends were 4 bases for V and 4 bases for J; bases not matched to a gene: 4. The germline gives CDR1 SGHDN, CDR2 FVKESK. DNA of the CDR3: TGTGCCAGCAGCCCCAGGGGGTTTTACAATGAGCAGTTCTTC. It encodes CASSPRGFYNEQFF.

As regards this clone: Just one base apart from a much larger clone, this may be a read error. CDR3 DNA sequence: TGCGCCAGCAGCTTACAAACAGATACGCAGTATTTT. Encoded protein: CASSLQTDTQYF. The rearrangement uses TRBV5-1 and TRBJ2-3; D not resolved. This CDR3 is 12 amino acids long. Trimming removed 2 bases at V and 3 bases at J, with 4 bases between. Germline lookup yields CDR1 SGHRS and CDR2 YFSETQ.

The chain couples TRBV10-3 to TRBJ1-4; D is unresolved. CDR1 and CDR2 (germline): ENHRY, SYGVKD. V shed 0 bases and J shed 7 bases, with 6 bases lying between them. The CDR3 contains 13 residues. This CDR3 reads CAISESTREKLFF. Here the CDR3 DNA reads TGTGCCATCAGTGAGTCGACTCGTGAAAAACTGTTTTTT.

The CDR3 DNA follows: TGTGCCAGCAGCACCGCTAACACCGGGGAGCTGTTTTTT. Its protein is CASSTANTGELFF. The V call is TRBV7-9, the J call TRBJ2-2, with unresolved D. Per germline, CDR1 SEHNR and CDR2 FQNEAQ (reference sequence). Between the trimmed V and J ends, which lost 5 bases and 2 bases, there was a span of 6 bases. The CDR3 covers 13 residues.

This clone came up many times. This chain joins TRBV19 and TRBJ2-7, with TRBD2 matching 11 bases. Germline V gives CDR1 LNHDA, CDR2 SQIVND (reference sequence). V was clipped by 3 bases and J by 3 bases; unmatched bases: 1. The CDR3 is made up of 14 amino acids. The CDR3 region has the DNA TGTGCCAGTAGTATTGGGACTAGCGGCTACGAGCAGTACTTC. Its protein product is CASSIGTSGYEQYF.

The chain employs TRBV19 and TRBJ2-1, with a weak D call TRBD2 (7 bases). Germline lookup yields CDR1 LNHDA and CDR2 SQIVND (reference sequence). V lost 7 bases, J lost 2 bases, and 12 bases lay in between. The CDR3 is 14 amino acids. The CDR3 bases are TGTGCCAGTACCTTAGGGGGGGCCTACAATGAGCAGTTCTTC. This translates into CASTLGGAYNEQFF.

This chain joins TRBV10-1 and TRBJ2-5, with 11 bases identical to TRBD2. Germline assignment: CDR1 WNHNN and CDR2 SYGVQD (reference sequence). With V trimmed by 4 bases and J by 2 bases, 0 bases remained unmatched. CDR3 length: 14 residues. CDR3 residues: CASSASGGQETQYF. The CDR3, as DNA: TGCGCCAGCAGTGCTAGCGGGGGGCAAGAGACCCAGTACTTC.